One sample yielded the 20 T cell receptor beta chains listed below, sequenced in a study of control samples from healthy donors and cancer patients. Produced via immunoSEQ multiplex PCR; TCRdb's table is partial and in-frame only. The sample lists roughly 130,000 clones; roughly 95% were seen once. Sequencing was carried out using blood. The receptors derive from a young man in good health.

The rearrangement uses TRBV27 and TRBJ2-7; 7 bases align to TRBD1. Trimming at V came to 1 base and at J to 6 bases, leaving 9 bases not matched to a gene. The CDR3 totals 15 residues. Germline loops: CDR1 MNHEY, CDR2 SMNVEV (reference sequence). CDR3 region: CASSLLRDRVREQYF. The CDR3 nucleotides read TGTGCCAGCAGTTTATTGCGAGACAGGGTCCGCGAGCAGTACTTC.

This clone appeared a single time. The chain links TRBV3-1 (or the pseudogene TRBV3-2) to TRBJ2-1; D possibly corresponds to TRBD2 (5 bases). Looked up from germline, CDR1 is LGHDT and CDR2 is YNNKEL (reference sequence). The CDR3 is made up of 14 amino acids. Trimming left V 4 bases short and J 6 bases short, with 13 bases between. CDR3 bases: TGTGCCAGCAGCCTCTCGGCGGGCGTCAATGAGCAGTTCTTC. Translated, it gives CASSLSAGVNEQFF.

The V call is TRBV7-2, the J call TRBJ2-5; a possible D gene is TRBD2 (6 bases). Trimming pared 0 bases from V and 1 base from J, leaving 12 bases between. Germline values: CDR1 SGHTA, CDR2 FQGNSA. This CDR3 is built from 16 residues. CDR3: CASSLALGDSQETQYF. CDR3 nucleotides: TGTGCCAGCAGCTTAGCGTTGGGGGACTCCCAAGAGACCCAGTACTTC.

The chain recombines TRBV4-1 with TRBJ2-7; 8 nucleotides line up with TRBD1. This CDR3 is built from 15 residues. Germline CDR1 MGHRA, CDR2 YSYEKL. Germline trimming cut 0 bases from V and 2 bases from J; bases unmatched to any gene: 3. The CDR3 loop is CASSQEGQVAYEQYF. In DNA, the CDR3 is TGCGCCAGCAGCCAAGAGGGACAGGTTGCCTACGAGCAGTACTTC.

The chain combines TRBV25-1 with TRBJ1-2; D perhaps matches TRBD1 (5 bases). In germline, CDR1 is MGHDK, CDR2 SYGVNS. This CDR3 is built from 17 residues. V dropped 4 bases and J dropped 2 bases, with 20 bases sitting between them. CDR3 DNA: TGTGCCAGCAGTGGTTTCCCCGGGACGGGGGAAAACTATGGCTACACCTTC. Translating it yields CASSGFPGTGENYGYTF.

This clone was seen once. This chain joins TRBV19 and TRBJ1-2; no reliable D call. Germline V CDR1 and CDR2: LNHDA, SQIVND (reference sequence). V shed 6 bases and J shed 4 bases, with 6 bases lying between them. The CDR3 consists of 11 residues. This chain's CDR3 is CASRNLYGYTF. DNA of the CDR3: TGTGCCAGTAGGAATCTCTATGGCTACACCTTC.

This clone appeared a single time. The gene calls are TRBV6-5 and TRBJ2-7; D may be TRBD2 (6 bases). Germline-derived CDR1 and CDR2 are MNHEY and SVGAGI. V was shortened by 4 bases and J by 2 bases, with 9 bases between the two germline ends. The CDR3 loop spans 13 amino acids. The CDR3 loop reads CASSWEATYEQYF. The CDR3 DNA follows: TGTGCCAGCAGTTGGGAGGCTACCTACGAGCAGTACTTC.

V is TRBV5-4 and J is TRBJ2-1; 8 nucleotides line up with TRBD2. Trimming cost V 1 base and J 2 bases; bases outside gene matches: 5. CDR1 and CDR2 (germline): SGHNT, YYREEE (reference sequence). This CDR3 spans 16 amino acids. Here the CDR3 reads CASSLSNGGAYNEQFF. Written as DNA, the CDR3 is TGTGCCAGCAGCTTGTCGAACGGGGGGGCCTACAATGAGCAGTTCTTC.

The chain links TRBV4-1 to TRBJ2-7; 9 bases are a match to TRBD2. J lost 6 bases, V lost 4 bases, and 7 bases had no gene match. The CDR3 length is 14 residues. Germline CDR1 is MGHRA and CDR2 is YSYEKL. As DNA, the CDR3 is TGCGCCAGCAGCCCCCTGGGACTAGCTGGCGAGCAGTACTTC. This sequence encodes CASSPLGLAGEQYF.

The chain recombines TRBV27 with TRBJ1-2; D is undetermined. The CDR3 is 13 amino acids. V lost 0 bases and J 6 bases, leaving 8 bases between the germline ends. The germline V gene encodes CDR1 MNHEY and CDR2 SMNVEV (reference sequence). The DNA of the CDR3 is TGTGCCAGCAGTTTATCCCCCCATGATGGCTACACCTTC. Its translation: CASSLSPHDGYTF.

The gene calls are TRBV5-1 and TRBJ1-1; TRBD1 matches 8 bases. The V gene end was trimmed by 5 bases and the J gene end by 5 bases; junction bases not matched to a gene: 2. The V gene's germline CDR1 is SGHRS and CDR2 YFSETQ. The CDR3 runs to 12 residues. This CDR3 is CASRTGVTEAFF. The DNA for the CDR3 is TGCGCCAGCAGGACAGGGGTTACTGAAGCTTTCTTT. Complete variable domain (other parts from reference TRBV5-1 and TRBJ1-1): KAGVTQTPRYLIKTRGQQVTLSCSPISGHRSVSWYQQTPGQGLQFLFEYFSETQRNKGNFPGRFSGRQFSNSRSEMNVSTLELGDSALYLCASRTGVTEAFFGQGTRLTVV.

The CDR3 DNA sequence: TGTGCCAGCAGCTTAGGGGGAAGCAGCAATCAGCCCCAGCATTTT. Protein: CASSLGGSSNQPQHF. This chain links TRBV7-8 with TRBJ1-5, with D unresolved. Germline V gives CDR1 SGHVS, CDR2 FQNEAQ. The length of the CDR3 is 15 residues. V gave up 1 base and J gave up 1 base, with 8 bases separating them.

This sequence joins TRBV28 and TRBJ1-1, with 10 nucleotides matching TRBD1. Germline V gene sequence: CDR1 MDHEN, CDR2 SYDVKM. The V and J ends lost 4 bases and 0 bases, in that order; junction bases with no gene match: 5. This CDR3 region has 16 residues. CDR3 sequence: CASSWGQGLVNTEAFF. The CDR3 DNA is TGTGCCAGCAGTTGGGGACAGGGGTTAGTGAACACTGAAGCTTTCTTT.

This chain uses TRBV4-1 with TRBJ1-6, with D tentatively TRBD1 (5 bases). V gave up 0 bases and J gave up 10 bases, with 13 bases separating them. Germline V gene lookup returns CDR1 MGHRA and CDR2 YSYEKL. The CDR3 is 15 residues long. CDR3 DNA: TGCGCCAGCAGCCAAGAAGGGCAGGGCCGGTCACCCCTCCACTTT. It yields the protein CASSQEGQGRSPLHF.

The rearrangement links TRBV6-2 or TRBV6-3 to TRBJ2-7; D remains unclear. CDR1 MNHEY and CDR2 SVGEGT come from the germline V gene. This CDR3 region has 12 residues. The V gene lost 0 bases and the J gene lost 5 bases, with 5 bases spanning the gap. CDR3 sequence (DNA): TGTGCCAGCAGTTACTCGTCCAACGAGCAGTACTTC. The encoded protein is CASSYSSNEQYF.

V usage is TRBV7-2 and J usage is TRBJ2-3; no clear D gene. Germline-derived CDR1 and CDR2 are SGHTA and FQGNSA. The CDR3 spans 15 residues. The V end lost 7 bases, the J end lost 1 base, and 15 bases lay between the germline ends. CDR3 nucleotide sequence: TGTGCCAGCACCCTTAGATATACTGGCACAGATACGCAGTATTTT. This translates into CASTLRYTGTDTQYF.

V is TRBV4-1 and J is TRBJ1-2; weak D call: TRBD1 (6 bases). There are 14 residues in the CDR3. CDR1 is MGHRA, CDR2 YSYEKL, per germline. V lost 0 bases, J lost 5 bases, and 10 bases lay in between. CDR3 protein: CASSQERGGYGYTF. CDR3 coding DNA: TGCGCCAGCAGCCAAGAGAGGGGGGGATATGGCTACACCTTC.

V usage is TRBV9 and J usage is TRBJ1-6; 8 bases match TRBD1. The germline gives CDR1 SGDLS, CDR2 YYNGEE. CDR3 length equals 16 residues. With V trimmed by 3 bases and J by 4 bases, 6 bases remained unmatched. The CDR3 DNA sequence: TGTGCCAGCAGCGCTGCAGGGGGCCAATATAATTCACCCCTCCACTTT. Translated, it gives CASSAAGGQYNSPLHF. Complete variable domain (other parts from reference TRBV9 and TRBJ1-6): DSGVTQTPKHLITATGQRVTLRCSPRSGDLSVYWYQQSLDQGLQFLIQYYNGEERAKGNILERFSAQQFPDLHSELNLSSLELGDSALYFCASSAAGGQYNSPLHFGNGTRLTVT.

The V gene is TRBV2, the J gene TRBJ2-2; 7 nucleotides match TRBD2. The CDR3 extends over 14 amino acids. Germline loops: CDR1 SNHLY, CDR2 FYNNEI. V dropped 7 bases and J dropped 4; count of bases not matched to a gene: 6. The CDR3 sequence is CASNYAGVTGELFF. The CDR3 nucleotides read TGTGCCAGCAATTACGCGGGGGTCACCGGGGAGCTGTTTTTT.

The J gene is TRBJ2-2, the V gene TRBV7-2; maybe TRBD2 (6 bases). The CDR3 contains 15 residues. The germline V gene has CDR1 SGHTA and CDR2 FQGNSA. V was clipped by 5 bases and J by 1 base, with 11 bases between them. This chain's CDR3 is CASSSLAKNTGELFF. CDR3 DNA: TGTGCCAGCAGCAGTCTAGCGAAGAACACCGGGGAGCTGTTTTTT.